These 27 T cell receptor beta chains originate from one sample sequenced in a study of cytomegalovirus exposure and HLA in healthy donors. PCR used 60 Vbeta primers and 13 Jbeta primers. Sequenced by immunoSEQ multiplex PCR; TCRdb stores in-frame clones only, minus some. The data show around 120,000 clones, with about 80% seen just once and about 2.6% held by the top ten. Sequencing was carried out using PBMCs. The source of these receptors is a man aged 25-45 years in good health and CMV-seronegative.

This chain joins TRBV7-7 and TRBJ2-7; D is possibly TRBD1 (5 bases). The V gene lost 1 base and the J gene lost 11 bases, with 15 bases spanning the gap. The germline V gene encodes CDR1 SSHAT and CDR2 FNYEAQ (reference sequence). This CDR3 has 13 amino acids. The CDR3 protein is CASSLDSGAEEYF. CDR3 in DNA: TGTGCCAGCAGCTTAGATTCTGGGGCAGAGGAGTACTTC. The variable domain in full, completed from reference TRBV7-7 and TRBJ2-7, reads GAGVSQSPRYKVTKRGQDVTLRCDPISSHATLYWYQQALGQGPEFLTYFNYEAQPDKSGLPSDRFSAERPEGSISTLTIQRTEQRDSAMYRCASSLDSGAEEYFGPGTRLTVT.

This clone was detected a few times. The CDR3 is CASSLGQGFNQPQHF. DNA of the CDR3: TGTGCCAGCAGCTTGGGACAGGGATTCAATCAGCCCCAGCATTTT. The chain is built from TRBV5-8 and TRBJ1-5; 7 positions match TRBD1. With V trimmed by 0 bases and J by 3 bases, 3 bases remained unmatched. The CDR3 contains 15 residues. The germline gives CDR1 SGHTS, CDR2 YDEGEE.

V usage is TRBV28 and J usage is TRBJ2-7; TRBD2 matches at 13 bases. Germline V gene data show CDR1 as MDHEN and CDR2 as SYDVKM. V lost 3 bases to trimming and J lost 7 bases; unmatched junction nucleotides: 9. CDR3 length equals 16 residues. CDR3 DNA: TGTGCCAGCAGTTTGTTGGGGACTAGCGGGAATTTTGAGCAGTACTTC. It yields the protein CASSLLGTSGNFEQYF.

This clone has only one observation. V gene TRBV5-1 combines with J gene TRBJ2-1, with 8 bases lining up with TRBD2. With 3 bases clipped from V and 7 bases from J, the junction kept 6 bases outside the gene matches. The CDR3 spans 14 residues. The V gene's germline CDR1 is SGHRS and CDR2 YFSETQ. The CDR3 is CASSSGTSTNEQFF. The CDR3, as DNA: TGCGCCAGCAGCTCGGGGACTAGTACGAATGAGCAGTTCTTC.

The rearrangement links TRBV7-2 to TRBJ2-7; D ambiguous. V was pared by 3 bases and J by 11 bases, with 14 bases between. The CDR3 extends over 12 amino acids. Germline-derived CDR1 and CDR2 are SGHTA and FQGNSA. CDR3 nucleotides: TGTGCCAGCAGCTTCGGGTCGGCAGTGGAGTACTTC. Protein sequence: CASSFGSAVEYF.

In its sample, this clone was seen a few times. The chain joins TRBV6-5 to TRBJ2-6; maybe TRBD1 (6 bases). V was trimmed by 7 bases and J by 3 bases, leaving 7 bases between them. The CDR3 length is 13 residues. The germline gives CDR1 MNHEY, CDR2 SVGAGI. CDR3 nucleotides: TGTGCCAGCATGGACAGTGGGGCCAACGTCCTGACTTTC. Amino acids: CASMDSGANVLTF.

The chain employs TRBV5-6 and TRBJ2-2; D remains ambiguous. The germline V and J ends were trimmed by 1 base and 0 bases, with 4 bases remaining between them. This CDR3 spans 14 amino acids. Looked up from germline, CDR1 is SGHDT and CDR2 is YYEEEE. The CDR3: CASSLSANTGELFF. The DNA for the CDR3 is TGTGCCAGCAGCTTGTCAGCGAACACCGGGGAGCTGTTTTTT.

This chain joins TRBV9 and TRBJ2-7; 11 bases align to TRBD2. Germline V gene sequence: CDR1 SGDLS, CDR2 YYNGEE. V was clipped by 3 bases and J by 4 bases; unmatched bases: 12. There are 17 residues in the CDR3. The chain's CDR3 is CASSGGGLAGGGYEQYF. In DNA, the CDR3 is TGTGCCAGCAGCGGAGGCGGGCTAGCGGGAGGAGGGTACGAGCAGTACTTC.

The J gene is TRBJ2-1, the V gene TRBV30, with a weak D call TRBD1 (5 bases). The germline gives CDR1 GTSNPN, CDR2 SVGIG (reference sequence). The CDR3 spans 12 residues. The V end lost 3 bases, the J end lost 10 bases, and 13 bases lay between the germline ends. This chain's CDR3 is CAWSPRAYEQFF. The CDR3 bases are TGTGCCTGGAGCCCCAGGGCGTACGAGCAGTTCTTC.

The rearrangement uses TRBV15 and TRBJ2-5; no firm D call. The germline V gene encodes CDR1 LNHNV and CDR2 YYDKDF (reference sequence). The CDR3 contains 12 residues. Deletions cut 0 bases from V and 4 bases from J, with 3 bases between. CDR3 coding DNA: TGTGCCACCAGCAGAGATCTAGAGACCCAGTACTTC. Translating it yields CATSRDLETQYF. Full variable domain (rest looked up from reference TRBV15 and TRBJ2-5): DAMVIQNPRYQVTQFGKPVTLSCSQTLNHNVMYWYQQKSSQAPKLLFHYYDKDFNNEADTPDNFQSRRPNTSFCFLDIRSPGLGDTAMYLCATSRDLETQYFGPGTRLLVL.

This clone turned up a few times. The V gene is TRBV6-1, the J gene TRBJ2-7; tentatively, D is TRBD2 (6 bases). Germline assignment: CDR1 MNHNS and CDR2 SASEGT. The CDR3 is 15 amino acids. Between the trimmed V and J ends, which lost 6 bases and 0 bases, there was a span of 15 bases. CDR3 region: CASSFGSQPSYEQYF. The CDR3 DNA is TGTGCCAGCAGCTTCGGGAGCCAACCCTCCTACGAGCAGTACTTC.

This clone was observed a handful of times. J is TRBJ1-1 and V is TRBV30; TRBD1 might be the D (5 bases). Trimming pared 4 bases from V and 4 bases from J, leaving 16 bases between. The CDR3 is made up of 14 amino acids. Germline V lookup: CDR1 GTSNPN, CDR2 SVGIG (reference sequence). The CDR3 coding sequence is TGTGCCTGGAACCGTGGGGGGATCGGCACTGAAGCTTTCTTT. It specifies CAWNRGGIGTEAFF.

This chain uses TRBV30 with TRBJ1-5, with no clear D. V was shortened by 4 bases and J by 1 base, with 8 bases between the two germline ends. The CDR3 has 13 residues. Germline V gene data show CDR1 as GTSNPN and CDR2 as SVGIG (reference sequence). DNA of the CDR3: TGTGCCTGGAATCCCCAAAGCAATCAGCCCCAGCATTTT. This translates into CAWNPQSNQPQHF.

DNA of the CDR3: TGTGCCAGCAGCGTAGCAGGTCTAGCGGGCACCTACGAGCAGTACTTC. Amino acid sequence: CASSVAGLAGTYEQYF. V is TRBV9 and J is TRBJ2-7; 8 bases align to TRBD2. The V gene end was trimmed by 0 bases and the J gene end by 2 bases; junction bases not matched to a gene: 7. CDR3 length equals 16 residues. Per germline, CDR1 SGDLS and CDR2 YYNGEE.

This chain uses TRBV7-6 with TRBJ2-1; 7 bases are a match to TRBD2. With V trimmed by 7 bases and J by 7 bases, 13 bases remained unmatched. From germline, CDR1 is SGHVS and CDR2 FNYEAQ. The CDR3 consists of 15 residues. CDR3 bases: TGTGCCAGCACCCCCGGTCCCGGGACTAAAAATGAGCAGTTCTTC. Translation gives CASTPGPGTKNEQFF.

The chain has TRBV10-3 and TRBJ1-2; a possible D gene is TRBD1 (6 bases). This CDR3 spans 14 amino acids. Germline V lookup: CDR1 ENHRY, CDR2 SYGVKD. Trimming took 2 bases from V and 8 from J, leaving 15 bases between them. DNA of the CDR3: TGTGCCATCAGTGAGAGAGGGGGATCGGAAGGCTACACCTTC. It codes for CAISERGGSEGYTF.

This chain's CDR3 is CASSHWGGPNTGELFF. The CDR3 coding sequence is TGTGCCAGCAGCCACTGGGGGGGACCGAACACCGGGGAGCTGTTTTTT. The chain recombines TRBV11-3 with TRBJ2-2, with TRBD2 matching over 7 bases. CDR1 SGHNT and CDR2 YENEEA come from the germline V gene. The CDR3 extends over 16 amino acids. V trimming: 5 bases; J trimming: 0 bases; junction bases outside the gene matches: 6.

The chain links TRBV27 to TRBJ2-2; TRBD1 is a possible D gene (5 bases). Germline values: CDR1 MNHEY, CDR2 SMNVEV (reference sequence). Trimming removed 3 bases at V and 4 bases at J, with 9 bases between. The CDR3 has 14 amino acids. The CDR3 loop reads CASSLGQGTGELFF. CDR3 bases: TGTGCCAGCAGTTTGGGGCAGGGCACCGGGGAGCTGTTTTTT.

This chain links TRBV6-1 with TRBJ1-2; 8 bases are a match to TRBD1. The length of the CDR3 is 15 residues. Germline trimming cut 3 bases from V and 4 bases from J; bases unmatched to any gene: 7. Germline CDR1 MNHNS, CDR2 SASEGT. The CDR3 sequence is CASSEDREFGYGYTF. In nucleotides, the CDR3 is TGTGCCAGCAGTGAGGACAGGGAATTCGGCTATGGCTACACCTTC.

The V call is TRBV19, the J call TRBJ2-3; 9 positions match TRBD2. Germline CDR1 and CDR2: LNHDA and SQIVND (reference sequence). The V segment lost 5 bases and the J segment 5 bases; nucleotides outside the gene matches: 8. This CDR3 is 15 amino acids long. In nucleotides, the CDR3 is TGTGCCAGTAGTGGAATAGCGGGAGTGGAAGATACGCAGTATTTT. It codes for CASSGIAGVEDTQYF. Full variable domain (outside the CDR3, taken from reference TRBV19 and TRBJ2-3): DGGITQSPKYLFRKEGQNVTLSCEQNLNHDAMYWYRQDPGQGLRLIYYSQIVNDFQKGDIAEGYSVSREKKESFPLTVTSAQKNPTAFYLCASSGIAGVEDTQYFGPGTRLTVL.

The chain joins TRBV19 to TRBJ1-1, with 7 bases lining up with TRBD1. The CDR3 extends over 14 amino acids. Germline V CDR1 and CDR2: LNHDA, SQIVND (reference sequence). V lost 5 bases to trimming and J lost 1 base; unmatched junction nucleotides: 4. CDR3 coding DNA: TGTGCCAGTAGTCGACAGGGACCGAACACTGAAGCTTTCTTT. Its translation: CASSRQGPNTEAFF. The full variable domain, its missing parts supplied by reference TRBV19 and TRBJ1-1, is DGGITQSPKYLFRKEGQNVTLSCEQNLNHDAMYWYRQDPGQGLRLIYYSQIVNDFQKGDIAEGYSVSREKKESFPLTVTSAQKNPTAFYLCASSRQGPNTEAFFGQGTRLTVV.

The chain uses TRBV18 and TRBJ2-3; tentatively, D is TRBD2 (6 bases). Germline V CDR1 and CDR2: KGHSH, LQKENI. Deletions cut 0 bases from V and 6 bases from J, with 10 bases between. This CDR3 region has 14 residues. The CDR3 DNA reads TGTGCCAGCTCACCACCGGAGGGCAGGGATACGCAGTATTTT. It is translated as CASSPPEGRDTQYF.

CDR3 DNA: TGTGCCAGCAGCCAAGAACCCGCTAGCGGATACTACGAGCAGTACTTC. Its protein is CASSQEPASGYYEQYF. This chain links TRBV4-2 with TRBJ2-7; 7 bases are a match to TRBD2. CDR3 length: 16 amino acids. V trimming: 0 bases; J trimming: 3 bases; junction bases outside the gene matches: 8. From germline, CDR1 is LGHNA and CDR2 YNFKEQ.

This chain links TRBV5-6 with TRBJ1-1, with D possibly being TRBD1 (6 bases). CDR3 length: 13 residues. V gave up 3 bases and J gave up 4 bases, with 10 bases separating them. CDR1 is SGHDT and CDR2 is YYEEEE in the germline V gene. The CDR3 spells CASSWGRFTEAFF. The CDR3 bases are TGTGCCAGCAGCTGGGGGCGGTTCACTGAAGCTTTCTTT.

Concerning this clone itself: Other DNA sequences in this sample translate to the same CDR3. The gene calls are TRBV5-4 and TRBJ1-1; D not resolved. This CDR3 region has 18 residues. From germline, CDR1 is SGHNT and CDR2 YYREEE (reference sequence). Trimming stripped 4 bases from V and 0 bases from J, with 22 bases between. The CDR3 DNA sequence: TGTGCCAGCAGCGAAGTTCCTTCTGCGAGGGTGATGAACACTGAAGCTTTCTTT. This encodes CASSEVPSARVMNTEAFF.

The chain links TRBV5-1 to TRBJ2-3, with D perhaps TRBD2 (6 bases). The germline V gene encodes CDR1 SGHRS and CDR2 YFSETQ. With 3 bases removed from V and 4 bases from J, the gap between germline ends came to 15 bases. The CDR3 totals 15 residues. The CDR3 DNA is TGCGCCAGCAGCTCGGAGGGCCTTGGCGCAGATACGCAGTATTTT. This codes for CASSSEGLGADTQYF.

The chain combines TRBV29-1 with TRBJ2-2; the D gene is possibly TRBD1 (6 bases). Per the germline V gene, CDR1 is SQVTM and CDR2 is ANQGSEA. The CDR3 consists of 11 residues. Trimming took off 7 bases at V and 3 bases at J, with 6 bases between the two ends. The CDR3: CSGQDTGELFF. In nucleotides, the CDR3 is TGCAGCGGACAGGACACCGGGGAGCTGTTTTTT.